Here is one T cell receptor (beta chain) with its context. Its target is not known. The sample originates from a study of OX40 agonist ivuxolimab in advanced cancers. At the level of the study: Roughly two fifths of patients had received prior checkpoint inhibitor therapy.

Generated by immunoSEQ multiplex PCR, the TCRdb table keeps only in-frame clones and is missing some. The sample has about 34,000 clones; 80% to 85% are singletons. The germline gives CDR1 SGHNT, CDR2 YENEEA. The CDR3 extends over 16 amino acids. V lost 4 bases, J lost 5 bases, and 18 bases lay in between. Study-level results: In the 0.1 to 3.0 mg/kg range, CD4+ and CD8+ blood T cells had expanded clonally by week 6. There were also nonresponders showing low normalized T-cell clonal expansion. Undetermined was the antigen specificity of the expanded peripheral T cells.

The clonotype originates from an adult with an advanced solid tumor such as melanoma, head and neck, liver or kidney cancer. The J gene is TRBJ2-1, the V gene TRBV11-3; no clear D. The specimen comprised CD4+ or CD8+ T cells sorted from blood, sampled in a trial of the OX40 agonist ivuxolimab. The CDR3 here is CASSSSNPGRDNEQFF. The CDR3 DNA is TGTGCCAGCAGCTCCTCTAACCCTGGTAGAGACAATGAGCAGTTCTTC.